These T cell receptor beta chains were read from a single sample in a study of shared clonotypes between healthy human individuals. Produced via immunoSEQ multiplex PCR; TCRdb's table is partial and in-frame only. The sample gives hundreds of thousands of clones, around four fifths of which show up once; 1.5% to 2% is in the top ten. The source material was memory CD4+ T cells sorted from blood. The receptors here all came from a woman younger than 45 in good health. Each CDR3 is given with its conserved first and last residue. Each record gives: D gene, clone size, J gene, V gene, CDR3 protein, CDR3 DNA. A D gene is named only where the DNA matches it firmly. Clone size is shown for a subset of rows, as once, few, many or a class of expanded clone.

d_gene: TRBD1
abundance: many
j_gene: TRBJ2-7
v_gene: TRBV28
CDR3aa: CASTRTGGSYEQYF
CDR3nt: TGTGCCAGCACCCGGACAGGGGGCTCCTACGAGCAGTACTTC

d_gene: NA
abundance: NA
j_gene: TRBJ1-1
v_gene: TRBV2
CDR3aa: CASHRELNTEAFF
CDR3nt: TGTGCCAGCCACAGGGAATTGAACACTGAAGCTTTCTTT

d_gene: NA
abundance: NA
j_gene: TRBJ1-1
v_gene: TRBV6-1
CDR3aa: CASSSGNTEAFF
CDR3nt: TGTGCCAGCAGTTCAGGTAACACTGAAGCTTTCTTT

d_gene: TRBD1
abundance: once
j_gene: TRBJ1-1
v_gene: TRBV28
CDR3aa: CASSLSGGLNTEAFF
CDR3nt: TGTGCCAGCAGTTTATCAGGGGGCCTGAACACTGAAGCTTTCTTT

d_gene: NA
abundance: NA
j_gene: TRBJ2-7
v_gene: TRBV5-6
CDR3aa: CASSFTTVSGAYEQYF
CDR3nt: TGTGCCAGCAGCTTCACCACGGTTAGCGGTGCCTACGAGCAGTACTTC

d_gene: TRBD1
abundance: many
j_gene: TRBJ1-2
v_gene: TRBV28
CDR3aa: CASSYVRQGASGYTF
CDR3nt: TGTGCCAGCAGTTACGTGAGACAGGGGGCCTCTGGCTACACCTTC

d_gene: TRBD1
abundance: NA
j_gene: TRBJ2-1
v_gene: TRBV27
CDR3aa: CASSPGQGRGMGNEQFF
CDR3nt: TGTGCCAGCAGTCCGGGACAGGGTAGGGGTATGGGCAATGAGCAGTTCTTC

d_gene: NA
abundance: NA
j_gene: TRBJ1-5
v_gene: TRBV6-5
CDR3aa: CASGGTGQPQHF
CDR3nt: TGTGCCAGCGGGGGTACAGGTCAGCCCCAGCATTTT

d_gene: NA
abundance: once
j_gene: TRBJ2-2
v_gene: TRBV7-9
CDR3aa: CASSSSTGELFF
CDR3nt: TGTGCCAGCAGCTCAAGTACCGGGGAGCTGTTTTTT

d_gene: TRBD1
abundance: NA
j_gene: TRBJ1-1
v_gene: TRBV2
CDR3aa: CASTDRDTEAFF
CDR3nt: TGTGCCAGCACAGACAGGGACACTGAAGCTTTCTTT

d_gene: TRBD1
abundance: NA
j_gene: TRBJ1-4
v_gene: TRBV15
CDR3aa: CATSRDYAGQGLGTNEKLFF
CDR3nt: TGTGCCACCAGCAGAGATTACGCGGGACAGGGGCTTGGCACTAATGAAAAACTGTTTTTT